This entry is about one T cell receptor (beta chain). This clonotype was seen ten or more times. Its specific antigen is unknown. One base away there is no much larger clone; base qualities are not given. These data originate in a study of low-dose radiotherapy and immunotherapy resistance in tumors (dated by TCRdb to 2022 to 2024). At the level of the whole study: In Cohort 1, 0.5 Gy per fraction was delivered every 2 weeks, and a total PTV dose of 6.5 Gy was prescribed. In Cohort 2, 1 Gy per fraction was delivered every two weeks, for a total of 13 Gy over 26 weeks. Nivolumab was administered intravenously as a 240 mg flat dose every two weeks, and ipilimumab was administered intravenously at 1 mg/kg every six weeks. Every two weeks, patients got intravenous cyclophosphamide at 200 mg/m2, given one day ahead of each radiation and immunotherapy administration. Starting on cycle 1 day 1, patients took 300 mg of aspirin by mouth once daily for four cycles. Randomization of trial participants into treatment groups was not performed. The translational analysis covered eight patients: three from the first dose cohort and the first five from the second dose cohort.

The time point label of this sample denotes: after trial treatment. The label giving this sample's treatment or condition can be read as: LDRT plus nivolumab, ipilimumab, low-dose cyclophosphamide and aspirin (RACIN trial). The donors came from RACIN, which was a single-arm phase I dose-escalation trial that paired nivolumab and ipilimumab with aspirin, low-dose cyclophosphamide and low-dose radiotherapy. To be eligible, a patient needed to have an advanced solid tumor that was TIL-negative. These reads were obtained on an Illumina HiSeq 2500. To make first-strand cDNA, Superscript III was used along with a set of TRAV- and TRBV-specific primers so that both the TCRalpha and TCRbeta chains were covered. TCRs were amplified for 20 PCR cycles with Phusion, using a constant-region primer paired with the adapter attached to the V primers. The isolated mRNA was amplified using the MessageAmp II aRNA Amplification Kit, with in vitro transcription performed for less than 20 hours at 37 degrees C. The Dynabeads mRNA DIRECT Purification Kit was used to isolate mRNA for TCR sequencing. Indexed Illumina adapters were added in a second roughly 25-cycle Phusion PCR, and the resulting products were purified with AMPure XP beads. For the original study's pipeline: Custom Perl scripts were used to pool TCR sequences that encoded the same protein, to remove out-of-frame sequences, and to calculate the abundance of each clonotype. Any TCR sequence supported by only a single read was excluded from analysis. Repertoire metrics included Shannon entropy, Gini index, clonality, richness, and frequency of TCRs shared between repertoires. Clones were called with MiXCR by TCRdb after fastp trimmed the public reads at Q25, and only in-frame beta chains were retained. Entries that share a CDR3 protein sequence are merged under the most common genes and DNA. The V and J calls shown here were made by TCRdb, not taken from the authors' results. The sample table lists almost 45,000 distinct CDR3 sequences, about 25% of them with a count of one. Roughly 9.1% of the sample is taken by the ten largest.

The germline V gene (reference sequence) yields LNHDA for CDR1 and SQIVND for CDR2. Including the terminal cysteine and phenylalanine, the CDR3 comprises 14 residues. Here the CDR3 DNA is all that survives: 42 bases in frame from base 1. Trimming removed 7 bases from V and 3 bases from J, leaving 13 bases between the germline ends. The sequence was obtained from a male donor with prostate cancer. The specimen comprised PBMCs, sampled after low-dose radiotherapy plus immunotherapy. The receptor chain draws on TRBV19 and TRBJ1-5; no D segment can be confidently identified. The CDR3 protein sequence reads: CASKAAPDNQPQHF. The DNA sequence reads TGTGCCAGTAAGGCGGCCCCTGACAATCAGCCCCAGCATTTT.